Presented here are 27 T cell receptor beta chains from one specimen sequenced in a study of blood T cells in healthy people across ages. Sample-barcoded 5' priming and a J-beta primer mix drove a second PCR of about 6 to 11 cycles. TCRdb reprocessed the 5' RACE reads with MiXCR, giving one entry per CDR3 protein. This table holds about 1.4 million distinct CDR3 sequences, around 59% found once. What was sequenced was blood. The source of these receptors is a man aged 18-30 years in good health.

This CDR3 is CSARGGLAGAYNEQFF. The CDR3 coding sequence is TGCAGTGCTAGAGGGGGTCTAGCGGGAGCTTACAATGAGCAGTTCTTC. The chain uses TRBV20-1 and TRBJ2-1, with 10 bases identical to TRBD2. CDR1 is DFQATT, CDR2 SNEGSKA, per germline (reference sequence). V lost 1 base, J lost 4 bases, and 7 bases stayed unmatched. The CDR3 spans 16 residues.

This rearrangement joins TRBV30 to TRBJ2-7; D call uncertain. The CDR3 is 14 residues long. Germline V gene data show CDR1 as GTSNPN and CDR2 as SVGIG (reference sequence). V was cut by 3 bases and J by 2 bases, with 14 bases left in between. This CDR3 is CAWSAAASAYEQYF. In DNA, the CDR3 is TGTGCCTGGAGCGCAGCCGCGTCAGCCTACGAGCAGTACTTC.

V is TRBV7-9 and J is TRBJ2-7, with 8 bases identical to TRBD1. Germline loops: CDR1 SEHNR, CDR2 FQNEAQ (reference sequence). The CDR3 length is 15 residues. After removal of 5 bases from V and 5 bases from J, the junction contained 11 bases not matched to a gene. The CDR3 is CASSQDRGGKHEQYF. In nucleotides, the CDR3 is TGTGCCAGCAGCCAAGACAGGGGTGGGAAACACGAGCAGTACTTC. The full variable domain, in which reference TRBV7-9 and TRBJ2-7 provide the parts outside the CDR3, is DTGVSQNPRHKITKRGQNVTFRCDPISEHNRLYWYRQTLGQGPEFLTYFQNEAQLEKSRLLSDRFSAERPKGSFSTLEIQRTEQGDSAMYLCASSQDRGGKHEQYFGPGTRLTVT.

Notes on this clonotype: Mismatch with germline at one junction end may stem from a read error. The rearrangement uses TRBV7-9 and TRBJ2-7, with 7 bases that match TRBD1. CDR1 is SEHNR, CDR2 FQNEAQ, per germline (reference sequence). The CDR3 loop spans 17 amino acids. CDR3 in DNA: TGTGCCTGCAGCTTACGAGGGGGCCAGACTATAGTCTACGAGCAGTACTTC. Protein sequence: CACSLRGGQTIVYEQYF.

The CDR3 sequence is CAISDTGTPAYEQYF. DNA for the CDR3: TGTGCCATCAGCGACACCGGGACACCGGCCTACGAGCAGTACTTC. The rearrangement uses TRBV10-3 and TRBJ2-7; the D gene is possibly TRBD1 (6 bases). Trimming stripped 6 bases from V and 2 bases from J, with 17 bases between. The CDR3 consists of 15 residues. The V gene's germline CDR1 is ENHRY and CDR2 SYGVKD.

This clonotype was counted between two and nine times. The chain has TRBV7-9 and TRBJ2-2, with D perhaps matching TRBD1 (5 bases). Trimming stripped 4 bases from V and 0 bases from J, with 12 bases between. Germline assignment: CDR1 SEHNR and CDR2 FQNEAQ (reference sequence). The CDR3 is 16 amino acids. For the CDR3, the DNA is TGTGCCAGCAGCTCAAGGGGAAACCCGAACACCGGGGAGCTGTTTTTT. This gives the protein CASSSRGNPNTGELFF. Full variable domain (missing parts from reference TRBV7-9 and TRBJ2-2): DTGVSQNPRHKITKRGQNVTFRCDPISEHNRLYWYRQTLGQGPEFLTYFQNEAQLEKSRLLSDRFSAERPKGSFSTLEIQRTEQGDSAMYLCASSSRGNPNTGELFFGEGSRLTVL.

The genes are TRBV12-3 or TRBV12-4 and TRBJ2-5; 9 positions agree with TRBD2. V gave up 11 bases and J gave up 11 bases; unmatched junction bases: 15. The CDR3 length is 13 residues. Here the CDR3 DNA reads TGTGCCGGCGGGTTAGCGGGGGACAATGAGCAGTACTTC. This translates into CAGGLAGDNEQYF.

Of note for this clonotype: Given the absence of the conserved phenylalanine or tryptophan at the CDR3 end, a read error is likely. The rearrangement links TRBV3-1 to TRBJ2-7, with 8 nucleotides matching TRBD1. Germline V gene lookup returns CDR1 LGHDT and CDR2 YNNKEL (reference sequence). The CDR3 is 17 amino acids. Trimming cost V 1 base and J 0 bases; bases outside gene matches: 8. The DNA of the CDR3 is TGTGCCAGCAGCCAAGTCGTCCTACAGGGGGACTCCTACGAGCAGTACTCC. Amino acid sequence: CASSQVVLQGDSYEQYS.

To note about this clonotype: A read error may produce the germline difference seen at one junction end. V is TRBV11-2 and J is TRBJ2-3, with 13 bases that match TRBD2. Germline V gene lookup returns CDR1 SGHAT and CDR2 FQNNGV. This CDR3 has 16 amino acids. In DNA, the CDR3 is TGTGCTAGCAGCGGCTGGACTAGCGGGAGTACAGATACGCAGTATTTT. Translating gives CASSGWTSGSTDTQYF.

This clonotype was seen more than once but under ten times. The chain joins TRBV7-6 to TRBJ2-1; no clear D. Deletions cut 1 base from V and 4 bases from J, with 11 bases between. The CDR3 spans 15 residues. Germline V CDR1 and CDR2: SGHVS, FNYEAQ. CDR3 region: CASSLGPIRYNEQFF. CDR3 in DNA: TGTGCCAGCAGCTTAGGTCCCATTCGTTACAATGAGCAGTTCTTC.

The rearrangement joins TRBV6-5 to TRBJ1-1; no reliable D call. From germline, CDR1 is MNHEY and CDR2 SVGAGI. The CDR3 is made up of 13 amino acids. Trimming cost V 6 bases and J 0 bases, with 8 bases left between them. CDR3 protein: CASRVTMNTEAFF. DNA of the CDR3: TGTGCCAGCAGGGTTACCATGAACACTGAAGCTTTCTTT.

This clonotype showed up many times. This chain uses TRBV6-2 or TRBV6-3 with TRBJ2-3, with no clear D. The CDR3 is made up of 13 amino acids. Per germline, CDR1 MNHEY and CDR2 SVGEGT. Trimming removed 1 base at V and 0 bases at J, with 2 bases between. CDR3 residues: CASSYLSTDTQYF. CDR3 DNA sequence: TGTGCCAGCAGTTACTTGAGCACAGATACGCAGTATTTT.

The chain employs TRBV12-3 or TRBV12-4 and TRBJ1-1, with D unresolved. Between the trimmed V and J ends, which lost 6 bases and 1 base, there was a span of 12 bases. This CDR3 has 14 residues. The CDR3 protein is CASSPRRQNTEAFF. The CDR3 bases are TGTGCCAGCAGCCCCAGACGTCAGAACACTGAAGCTTTCTTT.

The genes are TRBV2 and TRBJ2-4; perhaps TRBD1 as D (8 bases). CDR3 length: 16 amino acids. Trimming stripped 1 base from V and 13 bases from J, with 23 bases between. Germline-derived CDR1 and CDR2 are SNHLY and FYNNEI. CDR3 sequence reads: CASSEVRGRAGETQYF. The CDR3 bases are TGTGCCAGCAGTGAAGTCAGGGGGCGCGCGGGAGAGACGCAGTACTTC.

The V gene is TRBV14, the J gene TRBJ2-7; weak D call: TRBD1 (5 bases). The V end lost 5 bases, the J end lost 0 bases, and 20 bases lay between the germline ends. CDR3 size: 17 residues. Per germline, CDR1 SGHDN and CDR2 FVKESK. CDR3 sequence reads: CASSLRTLIHPSYEQYF. Here the CDR3 DNA reads TGTGCCAGCAGCTTACGGACACTTATTCATCCCTCCTACGAGCAGTACTTC.

The CDR3 sequence is CSARVTDREGIYEQYF. CDR3 nucleotide sequence: TGCAGTGCTAGAGTTACGGACAGGGAAGGGATCTACGAGCAGTACTTC. The V call is TRBV20-1, the J call TRBJ2-7; 8 bases map to TRBD1. The CDR3 is 16 amino acids. V gave up 1 base and J gave up 3 bases; unmatched junction bases: 11. CDR1 is DFQATT and CDR2 is SNEGSKA in the germline V gene (reference sequence).

This clonotype was found a few times. V usage is TRBV20-1 and J usage is TRBJ2-5, with a tentative D call TRBD1 (6 bases). Germline V gene lookup returns CDR1 DFQATT and CDR2 SNEGSKA (reference sequence). The V end was cut by 1 base, the J end by 5 bases, with 14 bases between. The CDR3 is 14 amino acids. Here the CDR3 DNA reads TGCAGTGCTAGAGGATTGGGGGCAGCGGAGACCCAGTACTTC. Translating it yields CSARGLGAAETQYF.

The gene calls are TRBV19 and TRBJ2-5; D is tentatively TRBD1 or TRBD2 (5 bases each). The J call may not be correct, given that the DNA end is closer to TRBJ2-7. The CDR3 has 17 amino acids. Germline CDR1 and CDR2: LNHDA and SQIVND (reference sequence). CDR3 residues: CASTMGPVTGAPYEQYF. Written as DNA, the CDR3 is TGTGCCAGTACTATGGGCCCAGTGACCGGGGCCCCCTACGAGCAGTACTTC.

This clonotype was detected a few times. The chain uses TRBV3-1 and TRBJ2-3, with TRBD2 as a possible D gene (6 bases). The CDR3 length is 16 residues. V was pared by 0 bases and J by 4 bases, with 14 bases between. The germline V gene encodes CDR1 LGHDT and CDR2 YNNKEL (reference sequence). CDR3 region: CASSQDGGFGADTQYF. The DNA for the CDR3 is TGTGCCAGCAGCCAAGATGGGGGGTTCGGTGCAGATACGCAGTATTTT.

This clonotype was recorded only once. V gene TRBV4-1 combines with J gene TRBJ2-5; D is perhaps TRBD1 (6 bases). This CDR3 region has 16 residues. The ends were cut back, 0 bases at V and 1 base at J, with 12 bases in the middle. Germline CDR1 is MGHRA and CDR2 is YSYEKL. CDR3 nucleotides: TGCGCCAGCAGCCAAGAGGAATGGACAGCCCAAGAGACCCAGTACTTC. Its protein product is CASSQEEWTAQETQYF.

The chain combines TRBV6-5 with TRBJ2-1, with TRBD2 matching 7 bases. CDR1 and CDR2 (germline): MNHEY, SVGAGI. The CDR3 runs 15 residues. Germline trimming cut 8 bases from V and 6 bases from J; bases unmatched to any gene: 13. The CDR3 protein is CASFSKGGRSNEQFF. The CDR3, as DNA: TGTGCCAGCTTCTCGAAGGGAGGGCGGAGCAATGAGCAGTTCTTC.

This clonotype has a handful of counts. The chain combines TRBV27 with TRBJ2-7, with D tentatively TRBD1 (6 bases). From germline, CDR1 is MNHEY and CDR2 SMNVEV (reference sequence). The CDR3 has 13 residues. Deletions cut 4 bases from V and 2 bases from J, with 9 bases between. CDR3 region: CASSSWGPYEQYF. For the CDR3, the DNA is TGTGCCAGCAGTTCATGGGGGCCCTACGAGCAGTACTTC.

V is TRBV4-3 and J is TRBJ2-7, with 10 bases lining up with TRBD1. CDR3 length: 16 amino acids. Trimming removed 1 base from V and 3 bases from J; junction bases left unmatched: 6. Germline V gene sequence: CDR1 LGHNA, CDR2 YSLEER. This CDR3 is CASSQALTGGGYEQYF. The CDR3 region has the DNA TGCGCCAGCAGCCAAGCCCTGACAGGGGGCGGCTACGAGCAGTACTTC.

The chain is built from TRBV12-3 or TRBV12-4 and TRBJ2-3, with TRBD2 matching over 13 bases. The CDR3 consists of 17 residues. Germline trimming cut 6 bases from V and 0 bases from J; bases unmatched to any gene: 6. CDR3: CASSPWTSGGSTDTQYF. For the CDR3, the DNA is TGTGCCAGCAGCCCCTGGACTAGCGGGGGAAGCACAGATACGCAGTATTTT.

The chain combines TRBV7-9 with TRBJ2-6; possibly TRBD1 or TRBD2 for D (5 bases each). Trimming took off 2 bases at V and 0 bases at J, with 11 bases between the two ends. The CDR3 contains 17 residues. Looked up from germline, CDR1 is SEHNR and CDR2 is FQNEAQ (reference sequence). CDR3 protein: CASSLLSGSSGANVLTF. Here the CDR3 DNA reads TGTGCCAGCAGCTTATTATCAGGGAGCTCTGGGGCCAACGTCCTGACTTTC.

The CDR3 DNA is TGCAGTGCTATATCCTCTGGGGCCAACGTCCTGACTTTC. It codes for CSAISSGANVLTF. The rearrangement uses TRBV20-1 and TRBJ2-6; D gene unclear. The germline V gene has CDR1 DFQATT and CDR2 SNEGSKA (reference sequence). This CDR3 comprises 13 residues. The germline V and J ends were trimmed by 4 bases and 0 bases, with 4 bases remaining between them.

J is TRBJ2-3 and V is TRBV11-2; D tentatively fits TRBD1 or TRBD2 (5 bases each). Germline CDR1 and CDR2: SGHAT and FQNNGV. V was clipped by 1 base and J by 4 bases, with 12 bases between them. CDR3 size: 15 residues. CDR3 residues: CASSLGSGTSDTQYF. CDR3 DNA: TGTGCCAGCAGCTTAGGTTCCGGGACCTCAGATACGCAGTATTTT.